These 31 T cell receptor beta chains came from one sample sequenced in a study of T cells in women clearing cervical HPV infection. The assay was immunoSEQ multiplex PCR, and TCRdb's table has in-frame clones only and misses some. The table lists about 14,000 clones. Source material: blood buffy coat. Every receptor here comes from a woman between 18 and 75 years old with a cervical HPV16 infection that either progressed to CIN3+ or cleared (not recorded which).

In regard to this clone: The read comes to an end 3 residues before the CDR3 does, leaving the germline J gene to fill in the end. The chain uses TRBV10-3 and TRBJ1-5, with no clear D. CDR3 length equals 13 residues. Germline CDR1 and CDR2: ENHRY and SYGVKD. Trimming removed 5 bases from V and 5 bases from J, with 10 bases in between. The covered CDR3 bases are TGTGCCATCAGTCGCATCGAGGATCAGCCC. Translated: CAISRIEDQP. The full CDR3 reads CAISRIEDQPQHF.

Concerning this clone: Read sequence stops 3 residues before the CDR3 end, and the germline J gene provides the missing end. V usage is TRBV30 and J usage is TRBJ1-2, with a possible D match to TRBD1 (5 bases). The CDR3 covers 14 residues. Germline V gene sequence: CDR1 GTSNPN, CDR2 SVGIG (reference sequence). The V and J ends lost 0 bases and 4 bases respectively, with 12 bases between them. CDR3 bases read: TGTGCCTGGAGTGTATACGTGGGGCGCTATGGC. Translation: CAWSVYVGRYG. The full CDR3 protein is CAWSVYVGRYGYTF.

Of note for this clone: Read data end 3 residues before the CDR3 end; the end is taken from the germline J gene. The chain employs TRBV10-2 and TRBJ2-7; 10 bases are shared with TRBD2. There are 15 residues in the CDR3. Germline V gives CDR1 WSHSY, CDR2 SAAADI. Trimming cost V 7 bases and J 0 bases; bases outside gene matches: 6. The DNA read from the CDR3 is TGCGCCAGCACAACTAGCGGGGCGGGCTCCTACGAG. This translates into CASTTSGAGSYE. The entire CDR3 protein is CASTTSGAGSYEQYF.

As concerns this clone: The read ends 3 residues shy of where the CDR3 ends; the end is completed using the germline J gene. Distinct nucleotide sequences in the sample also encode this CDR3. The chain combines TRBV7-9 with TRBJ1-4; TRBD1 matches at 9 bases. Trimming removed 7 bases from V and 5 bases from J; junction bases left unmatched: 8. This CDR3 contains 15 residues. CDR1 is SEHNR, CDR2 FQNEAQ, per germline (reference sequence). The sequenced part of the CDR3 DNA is TGTGCCAGCACCTACACCGGACAGGGGAATGAAAAA. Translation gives CASTYTGQGNEK. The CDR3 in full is CASTYTGQGNEKLFF. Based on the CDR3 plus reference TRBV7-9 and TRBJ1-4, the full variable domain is DTGVSQNPRHKITKRGQNVTFRCDPISEHNRLYWYRQTLGQGPEFLTYFQNEAQLEKSRLLSDRFSAERPKGSFSTLEIQRTEQGDSAMYLCASTYTGQGNEKLFFGSGTQLSVL.

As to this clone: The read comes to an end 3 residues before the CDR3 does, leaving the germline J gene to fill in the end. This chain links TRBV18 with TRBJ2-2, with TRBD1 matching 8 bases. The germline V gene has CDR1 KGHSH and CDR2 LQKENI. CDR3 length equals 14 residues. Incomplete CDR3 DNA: TGTGCCAGCTCACCAGTGGGACAGGCGGAAAAG. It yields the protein CASSPVGQAEK. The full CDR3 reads CASSPVGQAEKLFF.

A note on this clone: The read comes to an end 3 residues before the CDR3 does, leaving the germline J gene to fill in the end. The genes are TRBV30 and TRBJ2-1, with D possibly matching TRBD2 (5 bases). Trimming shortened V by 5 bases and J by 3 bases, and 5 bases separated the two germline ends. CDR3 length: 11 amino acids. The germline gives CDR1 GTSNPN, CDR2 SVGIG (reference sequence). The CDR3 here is CAWRGYNEQFF. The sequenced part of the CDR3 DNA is TGTGCCTGGCGGGGCTACAATGAG. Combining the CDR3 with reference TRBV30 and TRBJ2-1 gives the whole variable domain SQTIHQWPATLVQPVGSPLSLECTVEGTSNPNLYWYRQAAGRGLQLLFYSVGIGQISSEVPQNLSASRPQDRQFILSSKKLLLSDSGFYLCAWRGYNEQFFGPGTRLTVL.

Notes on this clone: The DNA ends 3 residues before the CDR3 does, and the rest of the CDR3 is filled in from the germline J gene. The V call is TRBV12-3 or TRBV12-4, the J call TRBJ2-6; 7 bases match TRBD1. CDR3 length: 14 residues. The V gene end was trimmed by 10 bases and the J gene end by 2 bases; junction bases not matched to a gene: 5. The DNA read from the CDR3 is TGTGCCACGGATCAGGGGGCTGGGGCCAACGTC. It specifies CATDQGAGANV. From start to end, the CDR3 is CATDQGAGANVLTF.

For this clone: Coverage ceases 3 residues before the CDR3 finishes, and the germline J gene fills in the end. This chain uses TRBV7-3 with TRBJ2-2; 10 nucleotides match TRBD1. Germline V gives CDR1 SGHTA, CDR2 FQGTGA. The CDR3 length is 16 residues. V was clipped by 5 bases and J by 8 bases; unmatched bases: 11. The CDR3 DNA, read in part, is TGTGCCAGCAGCCGACCGGGACAGGGGTTTTCTGGGGAG. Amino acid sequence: CASSRPGQGFSGE. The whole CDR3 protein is CASSRPGQGFSGELFF.

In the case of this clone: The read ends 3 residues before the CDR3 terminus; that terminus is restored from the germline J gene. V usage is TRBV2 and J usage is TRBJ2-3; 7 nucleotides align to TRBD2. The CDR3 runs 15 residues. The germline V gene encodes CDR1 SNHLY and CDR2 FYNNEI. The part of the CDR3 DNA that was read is TGTGCCAGCAGTGGGACTAGTGGCTACCAAGAGACG. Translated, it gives CASSGTSGYQET. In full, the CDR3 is CASSGTSGYQETQYF.

Here the CDR3 reads CASSLIGENTEAFF. CDR3 DNA (partial): TGCGCCAGCAGCTTGATAGGGGAGAACACTGAA. This chain connects TRBV5-1 to TRBJ1-1; D may be TRBD1 (5 bases). The read ends 3 residues shy of where the CDR3 ends; the end is completed using the germline J gene. The CDR3 runs 14 residues. Trimming removed 1 base from V and 1 base from J, with 8 bases in between. Germline CDR1 reads SGHRS; CDR2 reads YFSETQ.

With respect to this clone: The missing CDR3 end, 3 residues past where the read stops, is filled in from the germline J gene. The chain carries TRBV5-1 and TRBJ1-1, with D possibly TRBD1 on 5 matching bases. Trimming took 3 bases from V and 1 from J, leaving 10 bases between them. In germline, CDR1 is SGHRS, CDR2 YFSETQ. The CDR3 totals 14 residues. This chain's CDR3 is CASSYWGGNTEAFF. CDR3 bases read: TGCGCCAGCAGCTATTGGGGGGGGAACACTGAA.

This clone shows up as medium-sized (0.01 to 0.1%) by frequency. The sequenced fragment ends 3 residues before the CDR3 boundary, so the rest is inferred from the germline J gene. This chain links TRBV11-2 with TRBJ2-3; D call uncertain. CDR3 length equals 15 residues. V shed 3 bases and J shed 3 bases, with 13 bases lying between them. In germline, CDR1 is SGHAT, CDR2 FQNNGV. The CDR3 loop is CASSFLDFFTDTQYF. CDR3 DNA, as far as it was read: TGTGCCAGCAGCTTCCTCGACTTCTTTACAGATACG.

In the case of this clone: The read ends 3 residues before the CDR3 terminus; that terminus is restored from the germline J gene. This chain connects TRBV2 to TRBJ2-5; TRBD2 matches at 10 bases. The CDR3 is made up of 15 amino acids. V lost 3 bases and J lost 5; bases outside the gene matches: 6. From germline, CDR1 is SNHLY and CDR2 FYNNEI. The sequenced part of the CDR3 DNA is TGTGCCAGCAGTGAGGAGACTAGCGGGTCGGAGACC. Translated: CASSEETSGSET. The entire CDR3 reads CASSEETSGSETQYF. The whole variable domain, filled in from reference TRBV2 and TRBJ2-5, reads EPEVTQTPSHQVTQMGQEVILRCVPISNHLYFYWYRQILGQKVEFLVSFYNNEISEKSEIFDDQFSVERPDGSNFTLKIRSTKLEDSAMYFCASSEETSGSETQYFGPGTRLLVL.

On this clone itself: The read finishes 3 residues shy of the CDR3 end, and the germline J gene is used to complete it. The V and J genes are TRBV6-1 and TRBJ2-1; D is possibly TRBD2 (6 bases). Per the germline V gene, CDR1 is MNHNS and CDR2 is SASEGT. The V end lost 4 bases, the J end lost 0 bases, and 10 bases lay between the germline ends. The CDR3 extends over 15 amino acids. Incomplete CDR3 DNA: TGTGCCAGCAGTGCCGGCGGGGACTCCTACAATGAG. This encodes CASSAGGDSYNE. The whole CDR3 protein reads CASSAGGDSYNEQFF.

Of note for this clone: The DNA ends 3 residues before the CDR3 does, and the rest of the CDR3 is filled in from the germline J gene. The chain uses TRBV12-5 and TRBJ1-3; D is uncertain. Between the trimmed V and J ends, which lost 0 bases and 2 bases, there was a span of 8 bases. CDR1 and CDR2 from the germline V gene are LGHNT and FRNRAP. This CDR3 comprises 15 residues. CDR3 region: CASGLVPAAGNTIYF. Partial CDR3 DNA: TGTGCTAGTGGTTTGGTACCCGCGGCTGGAAACACC.

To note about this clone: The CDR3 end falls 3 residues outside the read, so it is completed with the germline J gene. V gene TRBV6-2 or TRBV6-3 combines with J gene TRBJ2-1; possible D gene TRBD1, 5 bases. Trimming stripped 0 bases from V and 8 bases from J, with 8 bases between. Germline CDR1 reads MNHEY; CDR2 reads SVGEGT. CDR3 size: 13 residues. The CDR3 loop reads CASSYSRVHEQFF. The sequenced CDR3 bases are TGTGCCAGCAGTTACTCCAGGGTCCATGAG.

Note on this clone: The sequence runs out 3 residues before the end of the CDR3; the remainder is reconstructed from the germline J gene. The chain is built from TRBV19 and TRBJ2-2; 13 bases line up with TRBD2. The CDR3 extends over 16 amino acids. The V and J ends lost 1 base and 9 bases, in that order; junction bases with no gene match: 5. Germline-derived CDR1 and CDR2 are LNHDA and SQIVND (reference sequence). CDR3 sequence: CASSIGLAGGTWELFF. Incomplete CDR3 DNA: TGTGCCAGTAGTATAGGACTAGCGGGGGGAACTTGGGAG. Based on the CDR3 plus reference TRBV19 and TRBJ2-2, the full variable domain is DGGITQSPKYLFRKEGQNVTLSCEQNLNHDAMYWYRQDPGQGLRLIYYSQIVNDFQKGDIAEGYSVSREKKESFPLTVTSAQKNPTAFYLCASSIGLAGGTWELFFGEGSRLTVL.

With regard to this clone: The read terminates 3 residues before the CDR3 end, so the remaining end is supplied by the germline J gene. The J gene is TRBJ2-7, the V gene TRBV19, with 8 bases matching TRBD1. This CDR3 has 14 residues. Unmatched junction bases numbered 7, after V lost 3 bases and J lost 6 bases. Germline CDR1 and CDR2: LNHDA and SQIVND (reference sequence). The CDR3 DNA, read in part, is TGTGCCAGTAGTATCTACCAGGACAGGGCCGAG. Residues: CASSIYQDRAE. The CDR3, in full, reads CASSIYQDRAEQYF.

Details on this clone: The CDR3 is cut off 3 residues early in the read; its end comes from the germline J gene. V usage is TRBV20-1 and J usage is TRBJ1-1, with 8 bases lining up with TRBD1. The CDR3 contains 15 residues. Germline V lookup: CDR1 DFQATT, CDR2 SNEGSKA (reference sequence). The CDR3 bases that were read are TGCAGTGCTAGTCTTCGACAGGGGTACCAAGAGACA. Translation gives CSASLRQGYQET. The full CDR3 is CSASLRQGYQETAFF.

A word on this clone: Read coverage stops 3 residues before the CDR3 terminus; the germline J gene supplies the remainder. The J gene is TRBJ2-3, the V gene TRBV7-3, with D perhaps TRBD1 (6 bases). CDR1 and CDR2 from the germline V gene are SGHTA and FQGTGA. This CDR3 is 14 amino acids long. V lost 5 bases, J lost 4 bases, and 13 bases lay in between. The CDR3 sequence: CASSTGSSADTQYF. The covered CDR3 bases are TGTGCCAGCAGCACAGGGTCGTCGGCAGATACG.

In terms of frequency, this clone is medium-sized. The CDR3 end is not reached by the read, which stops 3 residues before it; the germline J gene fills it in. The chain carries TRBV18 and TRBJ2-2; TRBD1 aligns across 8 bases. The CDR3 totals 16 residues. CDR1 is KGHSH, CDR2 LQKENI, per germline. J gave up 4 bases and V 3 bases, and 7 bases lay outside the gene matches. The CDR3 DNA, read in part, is TGTGCCAGCTCACCGTACGATACAGGGGGCACCGGGGAG. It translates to CASSPYDTGGTGE. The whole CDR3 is CASSPYDTGGTGELFF.

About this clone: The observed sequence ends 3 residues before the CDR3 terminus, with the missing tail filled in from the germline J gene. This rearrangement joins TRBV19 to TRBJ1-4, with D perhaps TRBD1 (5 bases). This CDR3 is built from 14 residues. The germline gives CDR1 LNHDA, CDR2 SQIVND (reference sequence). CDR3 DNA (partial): TGTGCCAGTAGTTTGTCCTCTGGGGCCAACGTA. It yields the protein CASSLSSGANV. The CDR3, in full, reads CASSLSSGANVLFF.

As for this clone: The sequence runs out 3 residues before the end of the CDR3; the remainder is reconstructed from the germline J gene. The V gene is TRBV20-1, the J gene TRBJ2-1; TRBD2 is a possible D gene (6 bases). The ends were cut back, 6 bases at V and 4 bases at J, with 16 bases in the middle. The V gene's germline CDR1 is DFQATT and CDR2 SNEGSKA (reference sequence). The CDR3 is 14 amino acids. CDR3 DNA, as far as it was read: TGCAGTGCGCCGACTAGTAGAGGTTACAATGAG. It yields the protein CSAPTSRGYNE. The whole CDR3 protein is CSAPTSRGYNEQFF.

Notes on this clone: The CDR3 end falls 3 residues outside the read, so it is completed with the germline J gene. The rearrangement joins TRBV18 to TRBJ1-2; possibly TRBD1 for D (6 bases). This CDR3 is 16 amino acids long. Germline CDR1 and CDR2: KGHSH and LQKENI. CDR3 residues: CASSPQGGGLNYDYTF. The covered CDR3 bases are TGTGCCAGCTCACCACAGGGCGGGGGGCTAAACTACGAC.

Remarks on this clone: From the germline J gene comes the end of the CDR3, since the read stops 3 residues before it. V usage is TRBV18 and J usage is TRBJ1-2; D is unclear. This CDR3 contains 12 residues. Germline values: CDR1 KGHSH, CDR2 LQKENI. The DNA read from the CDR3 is TGTGCCAGCTCAGGTTACTCCTACGAC. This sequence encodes CASSGYSYD. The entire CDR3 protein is CASSGYSYDYTF.

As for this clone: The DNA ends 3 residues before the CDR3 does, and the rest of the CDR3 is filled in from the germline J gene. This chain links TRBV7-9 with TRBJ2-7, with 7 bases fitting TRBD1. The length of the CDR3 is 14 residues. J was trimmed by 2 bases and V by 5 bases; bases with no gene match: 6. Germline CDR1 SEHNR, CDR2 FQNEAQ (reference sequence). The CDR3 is CASSPRDRAYEQYF. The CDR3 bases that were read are TGTGCCAGCAGCCCCCGGGACAGAGCCTACGAG.

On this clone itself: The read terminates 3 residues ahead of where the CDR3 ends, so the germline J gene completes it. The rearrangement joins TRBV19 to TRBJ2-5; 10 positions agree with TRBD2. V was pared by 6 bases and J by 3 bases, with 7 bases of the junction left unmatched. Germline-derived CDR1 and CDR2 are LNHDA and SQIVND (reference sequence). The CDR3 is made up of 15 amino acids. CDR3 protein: CASRSPLAGEETQYF. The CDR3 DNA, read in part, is TGTGCCAGTAGGTCCCCGCTAGCGGGGGAAGAGACC.

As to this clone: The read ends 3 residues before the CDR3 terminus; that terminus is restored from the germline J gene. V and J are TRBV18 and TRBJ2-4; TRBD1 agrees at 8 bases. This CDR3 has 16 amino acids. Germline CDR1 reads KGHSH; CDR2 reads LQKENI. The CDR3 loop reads CASSPWGQAAVFGQYF. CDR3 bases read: TGTGCCAGCTCACCGTGGGGACAGGCGGCCGTGTTTGGT.

The CDR3 is CASSVGTSGGADTQYF. CDR3 DNA (partial): TGTGCCAGCAGTGTAGGGACTAGCGGGGGCGCAGATACG. The V call is TRBV6-1, the J call TRBJ2-3; the match to TRBD2 covers 14 bases. The CDR3 extends 3 residues past the end of the read, so its final part is completed from the germline J gene. CDR3 length: 16 amino acids. Germline-derived CDR1 and CDR2 are MNHNS and SASEGT. V was pared by 4 bases and J by 4 bases, with 4 bases of the junction left unmatched.

Here the CDR3 reads CASSQGPGQGNSPLHF. The sequenced part of the CDR3 DNA is TGCGCCAGCAGCCAAGGGCCGGGACAGGGTAATTCACCC. The chain uses TRBV4-1 and TRBJ1-6; 9 positions match TRBD1. The read is 3 residues too short to cover the CDR3 end, so that end is filled in from the germline J gene. Germline trimming cut 1 base from V and 6 bases from J; bases unmatched to any gene: 4. The germline V gene has CDR1 MGHRA and CDR2 YSYEKL. This CDR3 has 16 residues.

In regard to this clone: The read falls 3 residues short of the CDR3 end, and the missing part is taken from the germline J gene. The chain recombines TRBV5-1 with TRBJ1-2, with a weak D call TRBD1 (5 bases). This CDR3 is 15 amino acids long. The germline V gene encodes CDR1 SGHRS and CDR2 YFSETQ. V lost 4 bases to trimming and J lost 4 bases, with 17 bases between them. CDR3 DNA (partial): TGCGCCAGCAGCACCGAAGCGACAGCACCCTATGGC. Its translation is CASSTEATAPYG. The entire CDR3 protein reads CASSTEATAPYGYTF. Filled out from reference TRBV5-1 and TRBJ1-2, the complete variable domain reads KAGVTQTPRYLIKTRGQQVTLSCSPISGHRSVSWYQQTPGQGLQFLFEYFSETQRNKGNFPGRFSGRQFSNSRSEMNVSTLELGDSALYLCASSTEATAPYGYTFGSGTRLTVV.